These T cell receptor beta chains were read from a single sample in a study of vaccination and CD4 T cells after COVID-19. TCRdb re-called the PCR reads with MiXCR, one entry per CDR3 protein. The data hold under 20,000 distinct CDR3 sequences, with roughly 30% observed a single time. Antigen specificity for these receptors is unknown. The sequenced sample consisted of cultured CD4+ T cells from blood. The receptors stem from a human donor with COVID-19. Both conserved end residues are part of each CDR3. D genes are given only for firm matches. Not all rows give a size; the values are once, few, many and, for expanded clones, a class.

len: 15
d_gene: -
abundance: few
v_gene: TRBV20-1
j_gene: TRBJ1-5
CDR3aa: CSAQHVLGLNQPQHF
CDR3nt: TGCAGTGCCCAGCACGTTTTGGGGCTCAATCAGCCCCAGCATTTT

len: 15
d_gene: TRBD1
abundance: -
v_gene: TRBV6-1
j_gene: TRBJ2-7
CDR3aa: CASSGGQGFTYEQYF
CDR3nt: TGTGCCAGCAGTGGCGGACAGGGGTTCACCTACGAGCAGTACTTC

len: 16
d_gene: TRBD1
abundance: few
v_gene: TRBV20-1
j_gene: TRBJ2-3
CDR3aa: CSARVPGTGGTDTQYF
CDR3nt: TGCAGTGCTAGAGTGCCGGGGACAGGGGGCACAGATACGCAGTATTTT

len: 13
d_gene: -
abundance: -
v_gene: TRBV9
j_gene: TRBJ1-1
CDR3aa: CASREQVNTEAFF
CDR3nt: TGTGCCAGCAGGGAACAGGTTAACACTGAAGCTTTCTTT

len: 16
d_gene: -
abundance: -
v_gene: TRBV11-3
j_gene: TRBJ2-2
CDR3aa: CASSSPPGRNTGELFF
CDR3nt: TGTGCCAGCAGCTCACCCCCGGGACGAAACACCGGGGAGCTGTTTTTT

len: 11
d_gene: -
abundance: -
v_gene: TRBV2
j_gene: TRBJ1-2
CDR3aa: CASSWGYGYTF
CDR3nt: TGTGCCAGCAGCTGGGGCTATGGCTACACCTTC

len: 14
d_gene: -
abundance: few
v_gene: TRBV20-1
j_gene: TRBJ2-1
CDR3aa: CSATRGVRVNEQFF
CDR3nt: TGCAGTGCTACCCGGGGCGTACGGGTCAATGAGCAGTTCTTC

len: 14
d_gene: -
abundance: -
v_gene: TRBV28
j_gene: TRBJ1-4
CDR3aa: CASSFSTTNEKLFF
CDR3nt: TGTGCCAGCAGTTTTTCTACAACTAATGAAAAACTGTTTTTT

len: 12
d_gene: -
abundance: few
v_gene: TRBV6-9
j_gene: TRBJ2-7
CDR3aa: CASSSPWGEQYF
CDR3nt: TGTGCCAGCAGTTCGCCCTGGGGGGAGCAGTACTTC

len: 14
d_gene: -
abundance: few
v_gene: TRBV5-4
j_gene: TRBJ2-1
CDR3aa: CASSPGERRGEQFF
CDR3nt: TGTGCCAGCTCACCTGGGGAGCGCCGTGGTGAGCAGTTCTTC

len: 16
d_gene: TRBD2
abundance: -
v_gene: TRBV5-1
j_gene: TRBJ2-3
CDR3aa: CASSLSGGTSTDTQYF
CDR3nt: TGCGCCAGCAGCTTGTCGGGGGGTACTAGCACAGATACGCAGTATTTT

len: 19
d_gene: TRBD2
abundance: -
v_gene: TRBV6-5
j_gene: TRBJ2-3
CDR3aa: CASSLGLAGGSYGTDTQYF
CDR3nt: TGTGCCAGCAGTTTGGGACTAGCGGGGGGCTCATACGGCACAGATACGCAGTATTTT

len: 15
d_gene: TRBD2
abundance: -
v_gene: TRBV6-2/TRBV6-3
j_gene: TRBJ2-7
CDR3aa: CASRESGGYSYEQYF
CDR3nt: TGTGCCAGCAGAGAAAGCGGGGGGTACTCCTACGAGCAGTACTTC

len: 20
d_gene: -
abundance: few
v_gene: TRBV10-3
j_gene: TRBJ1-6
CDR3aa: CAISTARDPNLAEENSPLHF
CDR3nt: TGTGCCATCAGTACTGCTCGTGACCCAAACCTCGCCGAGGAGAATTCACCCCTCCACTTT

len: 14
d_gene: -
abundance: -
v_gene: TRBV19
j_gene: TRBJ1-1
CDR3aa: CASSTTGGRTEAFF
CDR3nt: TGTGCCAGTAGTACGACGGGGGGAAGGACTGAAGCTTTCTTT

len: 15
d_gene: -
abundance: once
v_gene: TRBV5-6
j_gene: TRBJ1-4
CDR3aa: CASSLLRDGDEKLFF
CDR3nt: TGTGCCAGCAGCTTGCTCCGGGACGGAGATGAAAAACTGTTTTTT

len: 17
d_gene: TRBD2
abundance: few
v_gene: TRBV15
j_gene: TRBJ2-5
CDR3aa: CATSREGASGGTETQYF
CDR3nt: TGTGCCACCAGCAGAGAGGGGGCTAGCGGGGGGACAGAGACCCAGTACTTC

len: 16
d_gene: -
abundance: few
v_gene: TRBV6-5
j_gene: TRBJ1-1
CDR3aa: CASSYSFRHKNTEAFF
CDR3nt: TGTGCCAGCAGTTACTCGTTCCGACATAAGAACACTGAAGCTTTCTTT

len: 12
d_gene: TRBD1
abundance: few
v_gene: TRBV19
j_gene: TRBJ1-2
CDR3aa: CASGTQGTGYTF
CDR3nt: TGTGCCAGTGGGACACAGGGGACGGGCTACACCTTC

len: 14
d_gene: -
abundance: -
v_gene: TRBV28
j_gene: TRBJ1-6
CDR3aa: CASSFSRVGEVIHF
CDR3nt: TGTGCCAGCAGTTTCTCGCGGGTTGGAGAGGTTATCCACTTT

len: 13
d_gene: -
abundance: -
v_gene: TRBV25-1
j_gene: TRBJ2-1
CDR3aa: CASSDNAGAHQFF
CDR3nt: TGTGCCAGCAGTGATAATGCAGGGGCGCATCAGTTCTTC

len: 12
d_gene: -
abundance: -
v_gene: TRBV6-1
j_gene: TRBJ2-7
CDR3aa: CASSEAGGEQYF
CDR3nt: TGTGCCAGCAGTGAAGCGGGGGGCGAGCAGTACTTC

len: 14
d_gene: TRBD1
abundance: -
v_gene: TRBV18
j_gene: TRBJ2-3
CDR3aa: CASSLDRGGDTQYF
CDR3nt: TGTGCCAGCTCCCTGGACAGGGGAGGAGATACGCAGTATTTT

len: 16
d_gene: -
abundance: few
v_gene: TRBV25-1
j_gene: TRBJ1-4
CDR3aa: CASSESIGFYNEKLFF
CDR3nt: TGTGCCAGCAGTGAATCAATAGGGTTTTATAATGAAAAACTGTTTTTT

len: 15
d_gene: -
abundance: few
v_gene: TRBV11-3
j_gene: TRBJ2-2
CDR3aa: CASAVTGRRAGELFF
CDR3nt: -

len: 18
d_gene: TRBD1
abundance: few
v_gene: TRBV7-2
j_gene: TRBJ1-2
CDR3aa: CASSLIIAVGQGGNGYTF
CDR3nt: TGTGCCAGCAGCTTAATTATCGCTGTGGGACAGGGGGGTAATGGCTACACCTTC

len: 14
d_gene: TRBD1
abundance: -
v_gene: TRBV20-1
j_gene: TRBJ1-1
CDR3aa: CSAPGQGGNTEAFF
CDR3nt: TGCAGTGCTCCCGGACAGGGTGGGAACACTGAAGCTTTCTTT

len: 16
d_gene: -
abundance: few
v_gene: TRBV11-1
j_gene: TRBJ2-7
CDR3aa: CASSPEGWGSTYEQYF
CDR3nt: TGTGCCAGCAGCCCAGAGGGTTGGGGGTCGACCTACGAGCAGTACTTC

len: 14
d_gene: -
abundance: few
v_gene: TRBV6-1
j_gene: TRBJ2-3
CDR3aa: CASLGGRVADTQYF
CDR3nt: TGTGCCAGCCTGGGGGGGCGGGTCGCAGATACGCAGTATTTT

len: 15
d_gene: TRBD2
abundance: few
v_gene: TRBV7-2
j_gene: TRBJ2-7
CDR3aa: CASSQTRGGGNEQYF
CDR3nt: TGTGCCAGCAGCCAAACCCGGGGGGGTGGGAACGAGCAGTACTTC

len: 17
d_gene: -
abundance: few
v_gene: TRBV11-2
j_gene: TRBJ2-5
CDR3aa: CASSLQGLSRLKETQYF
CDR3nt: TGTGCCAGCAGCTTACAGGGTTTAAGTCGGCTAAAAGAGACCCAGTACTTC

len: 14
d_gene: TRBD1
abundance: -
v_gene: TRBV29-1
j_gene: TRBJ1-2
CDR3aa: CSVLGQGAGYGYTF
CDR3nt: TGCAGCGTTCTTGGACAGGGGGCTGGCTATGGCTACACCTTC

len: 14
d_gene: TRBD1
abundance: -
v_gene: TRBV10-3
j_gene: TRBJ1-3
CDR3aa: CAISDRVTGNTIYF
CDR3nt: TGTGCCATCAGCGACAGGGTGACTGGAAACACCATATATTTT

len: 16
d_gene: -
abundance: -
v_gene: TRBV21-1
j_gene: TRBJ1-1
CDR3aa: CASWRDRDPANTEAFF
CDR3nt: TGTGCCAGTTGGAGGGACAGGGATCCGGCGAACACTGAAGCTTTCTTT

len: 13
d_gene: -
abundance: -
v_gene: TRBV5-4
j_gene: TRBJ2-7
CDR3aa: CASTIQGGREQYF
CDR3nt: TGTGCCAGCACGATTCAAGGGGGGCGGGAGCAGTACTTC

len: 17
d_gene: TRBD1
abundance: few
v_gene: TRBV6-1
j_gene: TRBJ1-5
CDR3aa: CASRRQGHAYSNQPQHF
CDR3nt: TGTGCCAGCAGGCGACAGGGACACGCGTATAGCAATCAGCCCCAGCATTTT

len: 15
d_gene: -
abundance: -
v_gene: TRBV9
j_gene: TRBJ2-5
CDR3aa: CASSGSPRGGETQYF
CDR3nt: TGTGCCAGCAGCGGAAGCCCCAGGGGTGGGGAGACCCAGTACTTC

len: 16
d_gene: TRBD2
abundance: -
v_gene: TRBV28
j_gene: TRBJ2-1
CDR3aa: CASSLGTSGGENEQFF
CDR3nt: TGTGCCAGCAGTTTGGGGACTAGCGGGGGCGAGAATGAGCAGTTCTTC

len: 15
d_gene: -
abundance: few
v_gene: TRBV7-2
j_gene: TRBJ1-1
CDR3aa: CASSPGPGMNTEAFF
CDR3nt: TGTGCCAGCAGCCCGGGACCGGGGATGAACACTGAAGCTTTCTTT

len: 14
d_gene: TRBD1
abundance: -
v_gene: TRBV11-2
j_gene: TRBJ1-1
CDR3aa: CASSVDREISKAFF
CDR3nt: TGTGCCAGCAGCGTGGACAGGGAAATCTCTAAAGCTTTCTTT

len: 15
d_gene: -
abundance: -
v_gene: TRBV10-2
j_gene: TRBJ1-1
CDR3aa: CASSDFLVALTEAFF
CDR3nt: TGCGCCAGCAGTGATTTCTTAGTGGCTCTCACTGAAGCTTTCTTT

len: 14
d_gene: TRBD1
abundance: -
v_gene: TRBV7-2
j_gene: TRBJ1-5
CDR3aa: CASSSGGSNQPQHF
CDR3nt: TGTGCCAGCAGCTCAGGGGGAAGCAATCAGCCCCAGCATTTT

len: 19
d_gene: TRBD1
abundance: -
v_gene: TRBV6-1
j_gene: TRBJ1-2
CDR3aa: CASSLYGTGGARVDYGYTF
CDR3nt: TGTGCCAGCAGTCTTTACGGGACAGGGGGCGCCCGGGTCGACTATGGCTACACCTTC

len: 12
d_gene: -
abundance: -
v_gene: TRBV29-1
j_gene: TRBJ2-7
CDR3aa: CSVGQGLYEQYF
CDR3nt: TGCAGCGTTGGACAGGGACTCTACGAGCAGTACTTC

len: 14
d_gene: -
abundance: -
v_gene: TRBV6-5
j_gene: TRBJ1-5
CDR3aa: CASSFQRENQPQHF
CDR3nt: TGTGCCAGCAGTTTCCAGCGTGAAAATCAGCCCCAGCATTTT